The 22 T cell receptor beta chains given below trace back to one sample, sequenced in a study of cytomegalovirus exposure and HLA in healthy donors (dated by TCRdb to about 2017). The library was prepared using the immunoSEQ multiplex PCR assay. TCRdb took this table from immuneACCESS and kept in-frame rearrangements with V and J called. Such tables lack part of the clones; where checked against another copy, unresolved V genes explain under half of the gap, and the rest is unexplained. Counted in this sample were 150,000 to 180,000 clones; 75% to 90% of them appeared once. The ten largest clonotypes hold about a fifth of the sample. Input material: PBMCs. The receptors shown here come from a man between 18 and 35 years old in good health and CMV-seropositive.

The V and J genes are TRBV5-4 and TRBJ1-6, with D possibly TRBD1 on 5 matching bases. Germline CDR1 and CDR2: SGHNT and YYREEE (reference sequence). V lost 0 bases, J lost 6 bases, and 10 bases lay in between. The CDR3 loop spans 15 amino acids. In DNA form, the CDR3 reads TGTGCCAGCAGCTTGGCCGGGGGAGGTAATTCACCCCTCCACTTT. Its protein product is CASSLAGGGNSPLHF.

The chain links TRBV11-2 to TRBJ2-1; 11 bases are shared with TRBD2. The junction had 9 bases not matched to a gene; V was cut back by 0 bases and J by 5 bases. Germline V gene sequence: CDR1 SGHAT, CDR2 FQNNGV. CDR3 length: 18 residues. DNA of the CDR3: TGTGCCAGCAGCTTAGATGCGCTAGCGGGAGGACCTAACAATGAGCAGTTCTTC. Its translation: CASSLDALAGGPNNEQFF.

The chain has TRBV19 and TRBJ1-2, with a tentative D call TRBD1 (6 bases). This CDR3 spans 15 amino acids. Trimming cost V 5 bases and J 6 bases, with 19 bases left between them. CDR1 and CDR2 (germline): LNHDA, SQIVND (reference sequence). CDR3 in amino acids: CASSGEHRDTNGYTF. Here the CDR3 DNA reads TGTGCCAGTAGTGGGGAGCACCGGGACACCAATGGCTACACCTTC.

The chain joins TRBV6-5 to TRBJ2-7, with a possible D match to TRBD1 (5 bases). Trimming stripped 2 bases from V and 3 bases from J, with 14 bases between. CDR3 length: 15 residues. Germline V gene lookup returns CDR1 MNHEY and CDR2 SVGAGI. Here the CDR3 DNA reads TGTGCCAGCAGTTACCGATTCGGCAGGGACTACGAGCAGTACTTC. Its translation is CASSYRFGRDYEQYF.

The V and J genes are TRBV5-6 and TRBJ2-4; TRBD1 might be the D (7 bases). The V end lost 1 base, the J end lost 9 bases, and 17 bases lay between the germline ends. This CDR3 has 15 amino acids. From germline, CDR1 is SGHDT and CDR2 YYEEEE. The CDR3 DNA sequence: TGTGCCAGCAGCTTGCTGTCAGGGGGGAAGAGCATTCAGTACTTC. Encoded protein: CASSLLSGGKSIQYF.

CDR3 sequence reads: CAWGPGSNNQPQHF. The CDR3 region has the DNA TGTGCCTGGGGCCCGGGGTCTAACAATCAGCCCCAGCATTTT. The chain employs TRBV30 and TRBJ1-5; D gene unclear. The CDR3 extends over 14 amino acids. CDR1 is GTSNPN and CDR2 is SVGIG in the germline V gene (reference sequence). Trimming stripped 5 bases from V and 3 bases from J, with 14 bases between.

The CDR3 here is CASSPPPGNTEQFF. The CDR3, as DNA: TGCGCCAGCAGCCCCCCTCCCGGGAACACAGAGCAGTTCTTC. The V gene is TRBV4-1, the J gene TRBJ2-1; D possibly corresponds to TRBD2 (5 bases). Trimming stripped 4 bases from V and 10 bases from J, with 17 bases between. There are 14 residues in the CDR3. Per the germline V gene, CDR1 is MGHRA and CDR2 is YSYEKL.

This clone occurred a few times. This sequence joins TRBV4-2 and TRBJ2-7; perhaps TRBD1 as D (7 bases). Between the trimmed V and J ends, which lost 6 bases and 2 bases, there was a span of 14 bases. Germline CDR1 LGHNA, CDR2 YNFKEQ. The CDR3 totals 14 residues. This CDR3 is CASSPTGRTYEQYF. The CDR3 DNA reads TGTGCCAGCAGTCCGACAGGGAGGACCTACGAGCAGTACTTC.

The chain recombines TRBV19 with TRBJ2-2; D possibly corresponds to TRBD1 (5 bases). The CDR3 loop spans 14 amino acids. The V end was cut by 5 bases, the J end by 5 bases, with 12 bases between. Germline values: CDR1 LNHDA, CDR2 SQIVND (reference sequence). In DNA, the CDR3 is TGTGCCAGTAGTGCGCCCCGACAGACCGGGGAGCTGTTTTTT. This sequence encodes CASSAPRQTGELFF. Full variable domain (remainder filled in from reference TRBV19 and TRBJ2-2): DGGITQSPKYLFRKEGQNVTLSCEQNLNHDAMYWYRQDPGQGLRLIYYSQIVNDFQKGDIAEGYSVSREKKESFPLTVTSAQKNPTAFYLCASSAPRQTGELFFGEGSRLTVL.

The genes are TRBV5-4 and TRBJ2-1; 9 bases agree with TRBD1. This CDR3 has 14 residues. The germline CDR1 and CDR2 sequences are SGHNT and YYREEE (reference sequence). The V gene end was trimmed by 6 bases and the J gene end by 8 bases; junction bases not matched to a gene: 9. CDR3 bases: TGTGCCAGCACTCCCGGGGACAGGGCCGATGAGCAGTTCTTC. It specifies CASTPGDRADEQFF.

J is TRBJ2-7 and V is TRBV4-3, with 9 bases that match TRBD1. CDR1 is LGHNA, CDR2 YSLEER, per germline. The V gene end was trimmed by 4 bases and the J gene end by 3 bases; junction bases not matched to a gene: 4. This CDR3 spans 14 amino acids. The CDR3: CASSPGTGSYEQYF. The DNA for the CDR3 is TGCGCCAGCAGCCCCGGGACAGGGAGCTACGAGCAGTACTTC.

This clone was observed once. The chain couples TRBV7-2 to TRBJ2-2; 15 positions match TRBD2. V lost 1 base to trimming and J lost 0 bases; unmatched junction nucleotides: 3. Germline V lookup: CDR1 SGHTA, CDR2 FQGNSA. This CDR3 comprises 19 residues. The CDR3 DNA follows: TGTGCCAGCAGCTTAGTCGGGACTAGCGGGGGGCCGAACACCGGGGAGCTGTTTTTT. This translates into CASSLVGTSGGPNTGELFF.

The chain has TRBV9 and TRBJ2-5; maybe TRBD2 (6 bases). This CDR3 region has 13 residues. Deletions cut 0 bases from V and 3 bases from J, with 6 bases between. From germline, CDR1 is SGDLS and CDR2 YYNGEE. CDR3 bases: TGTGCCAGCAGCGTAGGACTAGAAGAGACCCAGTACTTC. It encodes CASSVGLEETQYF.

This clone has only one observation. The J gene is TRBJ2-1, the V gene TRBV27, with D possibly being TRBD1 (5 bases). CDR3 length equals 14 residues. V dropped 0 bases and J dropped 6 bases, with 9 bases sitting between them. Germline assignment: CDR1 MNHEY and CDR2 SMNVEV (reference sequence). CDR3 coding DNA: TGTGCCAGCAGTTTATCAGGGCAGGGCAATGAGCAGTTCTTC. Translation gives CASSLSGQGNEQFF.

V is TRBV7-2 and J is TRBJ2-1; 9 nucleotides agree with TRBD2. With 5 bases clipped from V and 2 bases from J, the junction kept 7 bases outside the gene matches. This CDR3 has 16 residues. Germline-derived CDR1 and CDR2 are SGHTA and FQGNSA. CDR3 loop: CASSLSAGGPYNEQFF. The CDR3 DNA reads TGTGCCAGCAGCCTATCGGCGGGGGGGCCCTACAATGAGCAGTTCTTC.

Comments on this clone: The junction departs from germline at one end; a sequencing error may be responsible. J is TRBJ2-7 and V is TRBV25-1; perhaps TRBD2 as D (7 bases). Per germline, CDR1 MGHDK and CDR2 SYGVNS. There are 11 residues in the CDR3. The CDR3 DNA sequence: TGTGCCAGCAGTGATCGGGGGGCGTCGAGATTC. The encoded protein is CASSDRGASRF.

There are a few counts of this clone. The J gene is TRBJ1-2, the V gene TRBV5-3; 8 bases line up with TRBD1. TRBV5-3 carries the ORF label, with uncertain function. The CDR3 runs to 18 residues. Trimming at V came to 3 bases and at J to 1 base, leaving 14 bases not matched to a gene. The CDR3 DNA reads TGTGCCAGAAGCTCCCCAAGCGATGACAGGGGCAATAACTATGGCTACACCTTC. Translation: CARSSPSDDRGNNYGYTF.

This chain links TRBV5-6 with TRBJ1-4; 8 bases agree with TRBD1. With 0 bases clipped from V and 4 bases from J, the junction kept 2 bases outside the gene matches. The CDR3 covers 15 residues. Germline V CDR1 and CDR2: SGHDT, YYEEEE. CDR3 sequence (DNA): TGTGCCAGCAGCTTGGGACAGGGGATTAATGAAAAACTGTTTTTT. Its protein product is CASSLGQGINEKLFF.

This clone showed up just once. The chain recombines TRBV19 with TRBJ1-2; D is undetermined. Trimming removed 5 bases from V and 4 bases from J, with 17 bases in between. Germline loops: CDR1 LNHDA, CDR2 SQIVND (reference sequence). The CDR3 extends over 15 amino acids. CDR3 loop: CASSPTGVYGYGYTF. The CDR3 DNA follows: TGTGCCAGTAGTCCGACCGGGGTGTACGGCTATGGCTACACCTTC.

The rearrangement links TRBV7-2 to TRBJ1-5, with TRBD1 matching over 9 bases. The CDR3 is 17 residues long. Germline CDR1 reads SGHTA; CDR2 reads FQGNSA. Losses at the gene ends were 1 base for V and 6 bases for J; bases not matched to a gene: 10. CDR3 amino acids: CASSLEFTGGAGQPQHF. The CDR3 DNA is TGTGCCAGCAGCTTAGAATTTACAGGGGGCGCCGGTCAGCCCCAGCATTTT.

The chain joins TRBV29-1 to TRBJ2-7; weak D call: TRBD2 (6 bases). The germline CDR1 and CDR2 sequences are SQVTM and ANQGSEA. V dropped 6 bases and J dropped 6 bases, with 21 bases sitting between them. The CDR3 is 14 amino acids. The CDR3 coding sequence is TGCAGCGTCGCATACGGGGGATCTGGCGGCGAGCAGTACTTC. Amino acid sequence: CSVAYGGSGGEQYF.

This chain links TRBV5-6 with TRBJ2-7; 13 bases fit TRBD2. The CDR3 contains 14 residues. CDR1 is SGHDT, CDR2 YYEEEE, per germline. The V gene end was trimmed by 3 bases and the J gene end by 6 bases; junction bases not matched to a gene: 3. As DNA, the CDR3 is TGTGCCAGCAGCTCGGGACTAGCGGGAACCGAGCAGTACTTC. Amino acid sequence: CASSSGLAGTEQYF.